This T cell receptor beta chain is drawn from a study of cytomegalovirus exposure and HLA in healthy donors. The wider study: Unique TCR beta sequences numbering approximately 100 million came from 190 million or so T cells in an earlier analysis. Early released data comprised tens of millions of unique TCRs from HLA-typed donors.

To note about this clone: The antigen remains undetermined.

The PCR employed 60 Vbeta primers together with 13 Jbeta primers. Repertoires were generated with immunoSEQ multiplex PCR, while TCRdb's copy carries only in-frame clones and drops some. The table gives about 130,000 clones; the top ten clones make up roughly 1% of it. Trimming took 2 bases from V and 4 from J, leaving 6 bases between them. CDR1 is LNHDA, CDR2 SQIVND, per germline (reference sequence). The CDR3 spans 13 residues. The study, taken as a whole, reports: Later analysis reportedly placed an Asian-associated ancestry cluster below the roughly 680-donor mean in N-insertions. Confirmation in vitro established that three CMV-associated chains were specific for CMV antigens.

The rearrangement joins TRBV19 to TRBJ1-5; the D is unclear. The TCR sequence derives from a man between 18 and 35 years old in good health and CMV-seronegative. The source material was PBMCs. The CDR3 region has the DNA TGTGCCAGTAGTATAACCGGGAATCAGCCCCAGCATTTT. This gives the protein CASSITGNQPQHF.